One sample yielded the 27 T cell receptor beta chains listed below, sequenced in a study of shared clonotypes between healthy human individuals. TCRdb's table, derived via immunoSEQ multiplex PCR, lists solely in-frame clones and lacks some. The sample contains roughly 1,000,000 clones, around 78% of which appear only once. The sample taken for sequencing was memory CD4+ T cells from PBMCs. The subset is: CD45RA-negative fraction. The receptors come from a man aged 18 to 29 in good health. Some clones in this sample may be carry-over from other donors' samples.

The chain employs TRBV6-5 and TRBJ2-7, with TRBD1 matching 11 bases. Germline CDR1 MNHEY, CDR2 SVGAGI. This CDR3 is built from 15 residues. The trim removed 5 bases at V and 3 bases at J, leaving 6 bases unmatched. CDR3 protein: CASSGPGTGGYEQYF. The CDR3 DNA reads as TGTGCCAGCAGTGGGCCCGGGACAGGGGGCTACGAGCAGTACTTC.

V and J are TRBV5-1 and TRBJ2-2; weak D call: TRBD2 (5 bases). CDR3 length: 13 residues. CDR1 is SGHRS, CDR2 YFSETQ, per germline. Trimming shortened V by 5 bases and J by 3 bases, and 8 bases separated the two germline ends. CDR3 DNA: TGCGCCAGCAGGCTGAGGGACACCGGGGAGCTGTTTTTT. Protein: CASRLRDTGELFF. Filled out from reference TRBV5-1 and TRBJ2-2, the complete variable domain reads KAGVTQTPRYLIKTRGQQVTLSCSPISGHRSVSWYQQTPGQGLQFLFEYFSETQRNKGNFPGRFSGRQFSNSRSEMNVSTLELGDSALYLCASRLRDTGELFFGEGSRLTVL.

In its sample, this clone was seen many times. The rearrangement uses TRBV4-2 and TRBJ2-3; D possibly uses TRBD1 or TRBD2 (5 bases each). Germline V gives CDR1 LGHNA, CDR2 YNFKEQ. Trimming pared 4 bases from V and 2 bases from J, leaving 16 bases between. The CDR3 is made up of 16 amino acids. The CDR3 coding sequence is TGTGCCAGCAGCCTAAGGGGTAGTAGCGACACAGATACGCAGTATTTT. This encodes CASSLRGSSDTDTQYF.

J is TRBJ2-5 and V is TRBV30; D not resolved. The length of the CDR3 is 14 residues. CDR1 and CDR2 from the germline V gene are GTSNPN and SVGIG (reference sequence). V shed 1 base and J shed 4 bases, with 13 bases lying between them. CDR3 nucleotide sequence: TGTGCCTGGAGTGGTAGTCCGTACCCAGAGACCCAGTACTTC. Amino acids: CAWSGSPYPETQYF.

A note on this clone: The identical CDR3 is also encoded by other nucleotide sequences in the sample. J is TRBJ2-1 and V is TRBV29-1; perhaps TRBD1 as D (6 bases). The CDR3 spans 16 residues. Germline V gene sequence: CDR1 SQVTM, CDR2 ANQGSEA. V shed 0 bases and J shed 8 bases, with 20 bases lying between them. CDR3 DNA: TGCAGCGTTGAAGATTATTCAGGGCGTAACAGGGATGAGCAGTTCTTC. Translation: CSVEDYSGRNRDEQFF.

The rearrangement uses TRBV30 and TRBJ2-7; 15 positions match TRBD2. Germline values: CDR1 GTSNPN, CDR2 SVGIG (reference sequence). The length of the CDR3 is 18 residues. V gave up 2 bases and J gave up 4 bases; unmatched junction bases: 12. The CDR3 is CAWSRRTSGRAERYEQYF. Here the CDR3 DNA reads TGTGCCTGGAGTCGACGGACTAGCGGGAGGGCCGAAAGGTACGAGCAGTACTTC.

V and J are TRBV5-1 and TRBJ2-7; 7 bases align to TRBD1. Germline CDR1 reads SGHRS; CDR2 reads YFSETQ. The J segment lost 2 bases and the V segment lost 8 bases, leaving 10 bases of the junction unmatched. This CDR3 is 14 amino acids long. DNA for the CDR3: TGCGCCAGTCGACACGGGACAGCTGCCTACGAGCAGTACTTC. Translated, it gives CASRHGTAAYEQYF.

At least ten counts were recorded for this clone. The rearrangement joins TRBV11-2 to TRBJ2-3; TRBD2 matches at 8 bases. V lost 6 bases to trimming and J lost 2 bases; unmatched junction nucleotides: 13. Germline assignment: CDR1 SGHAT and CDR2 FQNNGV. There are 17 residues in the CDR3. The DNA of the CDR3 is TGTGCCAGCAGACGGGGGGGCATACAGGGACTCACAGATACGCAGTATTTT. Protein sequence: CASRRGGIQGLTDTQYF.

The J gene is TRBJ2-7, the V gene TRBV6-1; TRBD1 matches at 9 bases. Germline V gene data show CDR1 as MNHNS and CDR2 as SASEGT. The CDR3 length is 16 residues. J was trimmed by 2 bases and V by 3 bases; bases with no gene match: 8. CDR3 loop: CASSDPAGTGTYEQYF. The CDR3 DNA reads TGTGCCAGCAGTGACCCCGCCGGGACAGGGACCTACGAGCAGTACTTC.

With respect to this clone: An end of the junction differs from the germline gene, which may be a read error. The rearrangement joins TRBV28 to TRBJ1-2, with unresolved D. The CDR3 covers 14 residues. From germline, CDR1 is MDHEN and CDR2 SYDVKM. For the CDR3, the DNA is TGTGCCAGCAGTTTAACGACCCCTAACTATGGCTATACCTTC. It yields the protein CASSLTTPNYGYTF.

This clone was detected only once. The J gene is TRBJ2-5, the V gene TRBV7-9, with 11 bases identical to TRBD2. The CDR3 contains 15 residues. CDR1 SEHNR and CDR2 FQNEAQ come from the germline V gene (reference sequence). The trim removed 3 bases at V and 3 bases at J, leaving 3 bases unmatched. DNA of the CDR3: TGTGCCAGCAGCTTCCCGACTAGCGGGAAAGAGACCCAGTACTTC. Its protein product is CASSFPTSGKETQYF.

This chain joins TRBV27 and TRBJ1-1; TRBD1 is a possible D gene (6 bases). V was pared by 9 bases and J by 1 base, with 18 bases between. The length of the CDR3 is 15 residues. Per germline, CDR1 MNHEY and CDR2 SMNVEV (reference sequence). The CDR3 protein is CARKGERVENTEAFF. The CDR3 region has the DNA TGTGCCAGGAAGGGGGAGAGGGTTGAGAACACTGAAGCTTTCTTT.

The chain recombines TRBV6-1 with TRBJ2-2; no firm D call. The CDR3 runs 13 residues. The ends were cut back, 0 bases at V and 3 bases at J, with 2 bases in the middle. Looked up from germline, CDR1 is MNHNS and CDR2 is SASEGT. The CDR3 region has the DNA TGTGCCAGCAGTGAAGCGGACACCGGGGAGCTGTTTTTT. The encoded protein is CASSEADTGELFF.

V gene TRBV4-2 combines with J gene TRBJ2-5; D not certain. V was shortened by 1 base and J by 3 bases, with 6 bases between the two germline ends. The germline V gene has CDR1 LGHNA and CDR2 YNFKEQ. The CDR3 has 13 amino acids. CDR3 protein: CASSQGVKETQYF. CDR3 DNA sequence: TGTGCCAGCAGCCAAGGTGTCAAAGAGACCCAGTACTTC.

The genes are TRBV6-1 and TRBJ2-7, with 8 bases aligning to TRBD2. CDR1 MNHNS and CDR2 SASEGT come from the germline V gene. With 2 bases clipped from V and 3 bases from J, the junction kept 18 bases outside the gene matches. The CDR3 sequence is 19 residues long. In DNA, the CDR3 is TGTGCCAGCAGTGAATTCTTTGTTGGGCTAGCGGGCGGGGGCTACGAGCAGTACTTC. Encoded protein: CASSEFFVGLAGGGYEQYF.

As for this clone: Within the sample, other DNA sequences also encode this same CDR3. V and J are TRBV6-5 and TRBJ2-3; 8 positions agree with TRBD1. Germline CDR1 and CDR2: MNHEY and SVGAGI. CDR3 length: 14 amino acids. Trimming removed 5 bases from V and 2 bases from J; junction bases left unmatched: 3. For the CDR3, the DNA is TGTGCCAGCAGTCAGGGACAGGTCACAGATACGCAGTATTTT. It is translated as CASSQGQVTDTQYF.

This clone was observed many times. The J gene is TRBJ2-1, the V gene TRBV11-1; D is unresolved. The CDR3 is 15 residues long. Germline V CDR1 and CDR2: SGHAT, FQDESV (reference sequence). Trimming removed 2 bases from V and 10 bases from J, with 18 bases in between. CDR3 sequence (DNA): TGTGCCAGCAGCTTACCCGGAAACCGCAAGGTGGAGCAGTTCTTC. Translation: CASSLPGNRKVEQFF.

Here the CDR3 reads CASSPGRPPDEQFF. CDR3 bases: TGTGCCAGTAGTCCGGGACGTCCTCCGGATGAGCAGTTCTTC. This chain uses TRBV19 with TRBJ2-1; the D call may be TRBD1 or TRBD2 (5 bases each). The CDR3 totals 14 residues. V was trimmed by 5 bases and J by 8 bases, leaving 16 bases between them. CDR1 is LNHDA and CDR2 is SQIVND in the germline V gene (reference sequence).

The V call is TRBV9, the J call TRBJ2-2, with a possible D match to TRBD1 (6 bases). Trimming cost V 3 bases and J 2 bases, with 14 bases left between them. This CDR3 is built from 16 residues. Per the germline V gene, CDR1 is SGDLS and CDR2 is YYNGEE. The DNA for the CDR3 is TGTGCCAGCAGCGCTGACGGACAGCGAAACACCGGGGAGCTGTTTTTT. Amino acids: CASSADGQRNTGELFF.

In its sample, this clone was seen once. The sample holds other DNA sequences that translate to the same CDR3. The chain links TRBV7-3 to TRBJ2-3; D gene unclear. Germline V gene lookup returns CDR1 SGHTA and CDR2 FQGTGA. The V end was cut by 2 bases, the J end by 0 bases, with 9 bases between. CDR3 length: 15 residues. CDR3 nucleotide sequence: TGTGCCAGCAGCTTAGGCGGCCCTAGCACAGATACGCAGTATTTT. This codes for CASSLGGPSTDTQYF.

This clone has more than one count but fewer than ten. The CDR3 region is CASSDYSVAGELFF. CDR3 nucleotides: TGTGCCAGCAGCGACTATAGTGTGGCCGGGGAGCTGTTTTTT. The genes are TRBV9 and TRBJ2-2, with D unresolved. Germline V gene data show CDR1 as SGDLS and CDR2 as YYNGEE. The CDR3 runs 14 residues. Deletions cut 3 bases from V and 6 bases from J, with 12 bases between.

This sequence joins TRBV5-1 and TRBJ1-1; D is uncertain. Trimming shortened V by 1 base and J by 4 bases, and 14 bases separated the two germline ends. The CDR3 length is 15 residues. Germline CDR1 and CDR2: SGHRS and YFSETQ. The chain's CDR3 is CASSLYGVTSTEAFF. CDR3 bases: TGCGCCAGCAGCTTGTACGGGGTTACATCCACTGAAGCTTTCTTT.

CDR3 sequence (DNA): TGTGCCAGCAGCCCCCTCCGGAGGCGCTTTAGCACAGATACGCAGTATTTT. This codes for CASSPLRRRFSTDTQYF. This rearrangement joins TRBV7-2 to TRBJ2-3; a weak D match, TRBD2 (5 bases). Germline V lookup: CDR1 SGHTA, CDR2 FQGNSA. This CDR3 region has 17 residues. V lost 5 bases and J 0 bases, leaving 18 bases between the germline ends.

The V and J genes are TRBV28 and TRBJ2-7, with 8 bases identical to TRBD2. Trimming took 6 bases from V and 0 from J; bases not matched to a gene: 7. CDR3 size: 15 residues. Germline V gene data show CDR1 as MDHEN and CDR2 as SYDVKM. The CDR3, as DNA: TGTGCCAGCAGCCCTAGCGGGCAACTCTCCTACGAGCAGTACTTC. Translated, it gives CASSPSGQLSYEQYF.

The chain combines TRBV28 with TRBJ2-1, with 10 bases aligning to TRBD2. The CDR3 spans 12 residues. Looked up from germline, CDR1 is MDHEN and CDR2 is SYDVKM. The junction had 4 bases not matched to a gene; V was cut back by 1 base and J by 16 bases. CDR3 nucleotide sequence: TGTGCCAGCAGTTTATCGGGACTAGCGCAATTCTTC. Protein sequence: CASSLSGLAQFF.

The rearrangement joins TRBV30 to TRBJ2-2; no reliable D call. The CDR3 is 15 residues long. The germline V and J ends were trimmed by 4 bases and 1 base, with 13 bases remaining between them. The germline V gene encodes CDR1 GTSNPN and CDR2 SVGIG (reference sequence). This CDR3 reads CAWTRLGWNTGELFF. DNA of the CDR3: TGTGCCTGGACCCGTCTGGGGTGGAACACCGGGGAGCTGTTTTTT.

The J gene is TRBJ1-5, the V gene TRBV28; TRBD1 agrees at 7 bases. Germline V gene sequence: CDR1 MDHEN, CDR2 SYDVKM. This CDR3 has 16 residues. The V gene end was trimmed by 5 bases and the J gene end by 6 bases; junction bases not matched to a gene: 13. CDR3 amino acids: CASSPPGQGVRQPQHF. The DNA of the CDR3 is TGTGCCAGCAGTCCCCCTGGGCAGGGGGTCCGTCAGCCCCAGCATTTT.